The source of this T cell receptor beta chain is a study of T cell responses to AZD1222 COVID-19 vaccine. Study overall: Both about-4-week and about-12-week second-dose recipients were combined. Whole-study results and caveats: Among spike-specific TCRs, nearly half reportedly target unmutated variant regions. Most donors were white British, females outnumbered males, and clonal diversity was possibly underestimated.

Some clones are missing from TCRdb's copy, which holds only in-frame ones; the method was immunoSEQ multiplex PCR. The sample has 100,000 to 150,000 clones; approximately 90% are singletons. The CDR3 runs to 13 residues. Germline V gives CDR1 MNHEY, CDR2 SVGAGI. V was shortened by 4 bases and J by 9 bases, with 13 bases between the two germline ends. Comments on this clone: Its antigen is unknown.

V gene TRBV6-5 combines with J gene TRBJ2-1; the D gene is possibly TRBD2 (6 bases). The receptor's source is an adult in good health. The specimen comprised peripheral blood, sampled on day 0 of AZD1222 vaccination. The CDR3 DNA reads TGTGCCAGCAGTTCCAGGGATAGCGGTGAGCAGTTCTTC. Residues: CASSSRDSGEQFF.